This T cell receptor (beta chain) is drawn from a study of T cell responses to AZD1222 COVID-19 vaccine. This clone was seen just once. Its antigen is unidentified. General observations from the study: Baseline serostatus was positive in only five to seven AZD1222 recipients. Regions 160-218 and 743-854 dominated among vaccine-associated CD4 TCRs spanning spike. Compared with day 0, the breadth and depth of the Spike-specific TCR repertoire rose significantly after two doses of AZD1222. The peak T cell response came first, and repertoires were sampled only after it.

Sequenced by immunoSEQ multiplex PCR; TCRdb stores in-frame clones only, minus some. The repertoire holds roughly 80,000 clones, with 70% to 90% as singletons. V was trimmed by 7 bases and J by 5 bases, leaving 20 bases between them. Germline V gene sequence: CDR1 LNHDA, CDR2 SQIVND (reference sequence). The CDR3 spans 15 residues. The chain links TRBV19 to TRBJ1-1; D is unresolved. Sequencing used peripheral blood, obtained on day 0 of MenACWY control vaccination. This TCR came from an adult in good health. The CDR3, as DNA: TGTGCCAGTATCTCGTTGCAGAACCCGCGTACTGAAGCTTTCTTT. The encoded protein is CASISLQNPRTEAFF.